This T cell receptor beta chain emerged from a study of blood T cell repertoires in COVID-19. Across the whole study: Donors in the United States, Italy and Spain gave samples during acute or convalescent COVID-19.

Source study methods: Amplification from reference gene primers served as the basis for estimated nucleated cell counts. The assay was immunoSEQ multiplex PCR, and TCRdb's table has in-frame clones only and misses some. D and trimming come from the DNA, and the V and J calls and clone size come from that table. The repertoire holds a few hundred thousand clones, with about nine tenths as singletons. Looked up from germline, CDR1 is KGHDR and CDR2 is SFDVKD. Germline trimming cut 3 bases from V and 4 bases from J; bases unmatched to any gene: 8. This CDR3 is 15 amino acids long. Donors were grouped by their self-reported clinical history.

The sequence was collected from a woman aged 18-29 years who had recovered from COVID-19. Sequenced: PBMCs or T cells enriched from blood (not recorded which). V and J are TRBV24-1 and TRBJ2-7; TRBD1 agrees at 7 bases. This chain's CDR3 is CATSDATGRAYEQYF. CDR3 coding DNA: TGTGCCACCAGTGATGCGACAGGGAGAGCATACGAGCAGTACTTC.